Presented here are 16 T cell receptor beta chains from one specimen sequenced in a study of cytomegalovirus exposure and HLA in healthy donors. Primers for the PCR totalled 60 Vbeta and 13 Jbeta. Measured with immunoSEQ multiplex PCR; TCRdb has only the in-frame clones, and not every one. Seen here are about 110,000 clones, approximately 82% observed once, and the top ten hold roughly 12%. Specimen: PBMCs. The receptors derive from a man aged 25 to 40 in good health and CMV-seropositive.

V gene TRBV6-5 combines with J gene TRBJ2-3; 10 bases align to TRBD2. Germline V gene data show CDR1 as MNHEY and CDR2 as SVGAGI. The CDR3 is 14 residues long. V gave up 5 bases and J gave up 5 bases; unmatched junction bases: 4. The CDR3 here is CASSTLAGGDTQYF. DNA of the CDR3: TGTGCCAGCAGTACCTTAGCGGGGGGAGATACGCAGTATTTT.

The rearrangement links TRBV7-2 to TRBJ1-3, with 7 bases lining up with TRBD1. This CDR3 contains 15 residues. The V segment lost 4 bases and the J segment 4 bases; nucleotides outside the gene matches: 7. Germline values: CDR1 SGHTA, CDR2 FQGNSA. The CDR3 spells CASSSGQLQGNTIYF. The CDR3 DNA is TGTGCCAGCAGCTCGGGACAGCTTCAAGGAAACACCATATATTTT.

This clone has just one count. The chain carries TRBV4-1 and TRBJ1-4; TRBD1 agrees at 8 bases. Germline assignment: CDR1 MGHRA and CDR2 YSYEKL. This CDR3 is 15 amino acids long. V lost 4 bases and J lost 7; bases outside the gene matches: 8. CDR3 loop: CASSRQGAAGEKLFF. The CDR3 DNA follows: TGCGCCAGCAGCCGCCAGGGGGCAGCGGGTGAAAAACTGTTTTTT.

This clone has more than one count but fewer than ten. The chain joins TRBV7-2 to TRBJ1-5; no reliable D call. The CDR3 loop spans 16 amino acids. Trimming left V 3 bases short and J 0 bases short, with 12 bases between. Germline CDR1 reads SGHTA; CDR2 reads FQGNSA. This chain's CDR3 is CASSFTSGSSNQPQHF. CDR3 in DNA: TGTGCCAGCAGCTTCACCTCGGGGAGTAGCAATCAGCCCCAGCATTTT.

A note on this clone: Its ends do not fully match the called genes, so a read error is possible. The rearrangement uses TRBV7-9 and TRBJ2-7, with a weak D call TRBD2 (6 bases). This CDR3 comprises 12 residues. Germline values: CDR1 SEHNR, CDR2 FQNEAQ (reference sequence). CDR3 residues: CASSLERVGLDF. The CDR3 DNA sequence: TGTGCCAGCAGCTTAGAGCGGGTGGGATTGGACTTC.

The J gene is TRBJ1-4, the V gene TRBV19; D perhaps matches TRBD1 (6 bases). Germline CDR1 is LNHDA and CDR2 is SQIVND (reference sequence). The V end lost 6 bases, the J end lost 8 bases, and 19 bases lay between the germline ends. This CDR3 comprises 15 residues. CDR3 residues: CASSLQGTQQEKLFF. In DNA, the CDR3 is TGTGCCAGTAGCCTGCAGGGGACCCAGCAAGAAAAACTGTTTTTT.

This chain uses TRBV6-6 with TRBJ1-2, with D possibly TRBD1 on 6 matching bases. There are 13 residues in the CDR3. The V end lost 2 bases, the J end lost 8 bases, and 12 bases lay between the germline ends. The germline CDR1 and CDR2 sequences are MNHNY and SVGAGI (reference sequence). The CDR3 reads CASSYGGAGGYTF. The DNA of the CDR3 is TGTGCCAGCAGTTACGGGGGGGCGGGGGGCTACACCTTC.

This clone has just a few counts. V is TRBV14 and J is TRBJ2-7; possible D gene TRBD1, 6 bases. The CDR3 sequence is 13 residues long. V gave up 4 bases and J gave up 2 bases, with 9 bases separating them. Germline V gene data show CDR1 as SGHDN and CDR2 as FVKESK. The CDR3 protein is CASSPGAPYEQYF. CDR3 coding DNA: TGTGCCAGCAGCCCAGGGGCCCCCTACGAGCAGTACTTC. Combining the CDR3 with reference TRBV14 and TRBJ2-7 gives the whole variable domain EAGVTQFPSHSVIEKGQTVTLRCDPISGHDNLYWYRRVMGKEIKFLLHFVKESKQDESGMPNNRFLAERTGGTYSTLKVQPAELEDSGVYFCASSPGAPYEQYFGPGTRLTVT.

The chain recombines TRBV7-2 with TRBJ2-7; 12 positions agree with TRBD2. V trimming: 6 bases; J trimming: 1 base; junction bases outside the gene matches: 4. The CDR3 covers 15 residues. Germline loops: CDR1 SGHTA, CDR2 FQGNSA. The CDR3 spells CASSTSGGLSYEQYF. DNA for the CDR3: TGTGCCAGCAGTACTAGCGGGGGGCTATCCTACGAGCAGTACTTC.

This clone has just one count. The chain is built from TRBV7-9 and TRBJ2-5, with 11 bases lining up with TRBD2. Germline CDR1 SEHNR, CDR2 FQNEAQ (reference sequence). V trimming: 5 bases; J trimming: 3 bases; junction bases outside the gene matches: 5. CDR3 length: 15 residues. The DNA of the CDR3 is TGTGCCAGCAGCCCCGATAGCGGGAGGGAAGAGACCCAGTACTTC. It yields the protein CASSPDSGREETQYF. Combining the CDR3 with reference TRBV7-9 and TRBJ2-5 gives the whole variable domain DTGVSQNPRHKITKRGQNVTFRCDPISEHNRLYWYRQTLGQGPEFLTYFQNEAQLEKSRLLSDRFSAERPKGSFSTLEIQRTEQGDSAMYLCASSPDSGREETQYFGPGTRLLVL.

The CDR3 protein is CASRGALEEGYTF. In DNA, the CDR3 is TGTGCCAGCAGAGGCGCCCTGGAGGAAGGCTACACCTTC. The rearrangement uses TRBV6-6 and TRBJ1-2; D gene ambiguous. Germline values: CDR1 MNHNY, CDR2 SVGAGI (reference sequence). V lost 6 bases and J lost 8, with 16 bases in between. CDR3 length: 13 residues.

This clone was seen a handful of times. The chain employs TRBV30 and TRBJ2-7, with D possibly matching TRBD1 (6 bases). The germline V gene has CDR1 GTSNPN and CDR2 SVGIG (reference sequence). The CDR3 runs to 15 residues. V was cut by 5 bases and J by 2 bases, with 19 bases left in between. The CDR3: CAWAPKDSVPYEQYF. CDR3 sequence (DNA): TGTGCCTGGGCCCCTAAGGACAGCGTCCCCTACGAGCAGTACTTC.

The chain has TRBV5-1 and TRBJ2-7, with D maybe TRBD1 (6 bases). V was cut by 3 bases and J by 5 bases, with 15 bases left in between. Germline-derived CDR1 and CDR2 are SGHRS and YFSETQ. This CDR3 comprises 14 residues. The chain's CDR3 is CASSSGTLPDEQYF. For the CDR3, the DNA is TGCGCCAGCAGCTCCGGGACACTTCCTGACGAGCAGTACTTC.

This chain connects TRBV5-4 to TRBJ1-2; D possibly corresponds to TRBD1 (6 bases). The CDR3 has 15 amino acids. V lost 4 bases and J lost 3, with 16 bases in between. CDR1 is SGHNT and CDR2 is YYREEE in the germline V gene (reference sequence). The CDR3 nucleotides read TGTGCCAGCAGCAGATTGGAGGGGGGGGACTATGGCTACACCTTC. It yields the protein CASSRLEGGDYGYTF.

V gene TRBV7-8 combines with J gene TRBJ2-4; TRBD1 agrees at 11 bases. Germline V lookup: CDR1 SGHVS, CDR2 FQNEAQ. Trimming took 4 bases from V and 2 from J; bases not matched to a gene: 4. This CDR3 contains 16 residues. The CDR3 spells CASSWGTGGTKNIQYF. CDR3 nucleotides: TGTGCCAGCAGCTGGGGGACAGGGGGTACCAAAAACATTCAGTACTTC.

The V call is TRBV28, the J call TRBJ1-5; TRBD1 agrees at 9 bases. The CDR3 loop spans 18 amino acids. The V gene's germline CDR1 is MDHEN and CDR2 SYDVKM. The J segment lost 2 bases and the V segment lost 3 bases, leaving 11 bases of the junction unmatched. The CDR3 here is CASSFYGQGLRGNQPQHF. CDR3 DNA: TGTGCCAGCAGTTTCTACGGACAGGGGCTTCGGGGCAATCAGCCCCAGCATTTT.